The 19 T cell receptor beta chains below were found in one sample sequenced in a study of CD8 T cells in ankylosing spondylitis. A single record per CDR3 protein comes from TCRdb applying MiXCR to the 5' RACE reads. The sample lists 350,000 or so distinct CDR3 sequences; roughly 14% were seen once. Source material: blood, either unsorted or a sorted T cell fraction (not recorded which). The origin of the receptors is a male donor with ankylosing spondylitis or in good health (not recorded which).

This chain connects TRBV19 to TRBJ2-4, with D possibly TRBD1 on 5 matching bases. Between the trimmed V and J ends, which lost 5 bases and 0 bases, there was a span of 11 bases. Germline loops: CDR1 LNHDA, CDR2 SQIVND (reference sequence). CDR3 size: 15 residues. In nucleotides, the CDR3 is TGTGCCAGTAGTGACAGCCTTCTAGCCAAAAACATTCAGTACTTC. Translated, it gives CASSDSLLAKNIQYF.

The rearrangement links TRBV10-2 to TRBJ2-3; no definite D call. V gave up 0 bases and J gave up 4 bases, with 8 bases separating them. Germline V gene lookup returns CDR1 WSHSY and CDR2 SAAADI. The CDR3 consists of 14 residues. The DNA for the CDR3 is TGCGCCAGCAGTGAGTCGAACTCGGCAGATACGCAGTATTTT. This gives the protein CASSESNSADTQYF.

The gene calls are TRBV2 and TRBJ2-2; D might be TRBD2 (6 bases). Trimming took off 7 bases at V and 3 bases at J, with 12 bases between the two ends. This CDR3 contains 14 residues. The germline V gene encodes CDR1 SNHLY and CDR2 FYNNEI. CDR3 protein: CASTSRDYTGELFF. As DNA, the CDR3 is TGTGCCAGCACATCCCGGGACTACACCGGGGAGCTGTTTTTT.

This clonotype has just a few counts. This chain connects TRBV5-5 to TRBJ2-1, with 7 bases fitting TRBD1. The CDR3 has 16 residues. Germline trimming cut 1 base from V and 4 bases from J; bases unmatched to any gene: 8. Per germline, CDR1 SGHKS and CDR2 YYEKEE (reference sequence). CDR3 in DNA: TGTGCCAGCAGCTTGTACAGGGGTGGGACATACAATGAGCAGTTCTTC. Its translation is CASSLYRGGTYNEQFF.

A note on this clonotype: One base away lies a much larger clone, so this may be a sequencing read error. The chain links TRBV4-2 to TRBJ2-2; unclear D gene. Germline-derived CDR1 and CDR2 are LGHNA and YNFKEQ. The CDR3 is 16 residues long. Trimming took 5 bases from V and 4 from J, leaving 17 bases between them. CDR3 bases: TGTGCCAGCAGCTCCCTTCTCGCGGCTCTCACCGGGGAGCTGTTTTTT. This gives the protein CASSSLLAALTGELFF.

This chain uses TRBV5-6 with TRBJ1-6; D remains ambiguous. Germline values: CDR1 SGHDT, CDR2 YYEEEE. The CDR3 has 12 amino acids. Deletions cut 0 bases from V and 10 bases from J, with 5 bases between. CDR3 in DNA: TGTGCCAGCAGCTTGGCGTCCTCACCCCTCCACTTT. This codes for CASSLASSPLHF.

The chain combines TRBV2 with TRBJ1-5; D is perhaps TRBD1 (5 bases). CDR3 length equals 15 residues. Trimming cost V 6 bases and J 0 bases, with 12 bases left between them. Germline lookup yields CDR1 SNHLY and CDR2 FYNNEI. The CDR3 DNA reads as TGTGCCAGCAGCCGAGACAGTTATAGCAATCAGCCCCAGCATTTT. Translated, it gives CASSRDSYSNQPQHF.

This clonotype was seen a few times. Here the CDR3 DNA reads TGTGCCAGCAGTTCCTTGGGAGAGAACTATGGCTACACCTTC. Translation: CASSSLGENYGYTF. V gene TRBV27 combines with J gene TRBJ1-2; no definite D call. The CDR3 runs 14 residues. Between the trimmed V and J ends, which lost 4 bases and 2 bases, there was a span of 11 bases. Germline-derived CDR1 and CDR2 are MNHEY and SMNVEV (reference sequence).

This clonotype was seen only a few times. The V call is TRBV5-1, the J call TRBJ2-7; 7 bases align to TRBD1. The germline V gene encodes CDR1 SGHRS and CDR2 YFSETQ. J was trimmed by 7 bases and V by 4 bases; bases with no gene match: 5. This CDR3 region has 12 residues. This CDR3 is CASSQTGWEQYF. Here the CDR3 DNA reads TGCGCCAGCAGCCAGACAGGGTGGGAGCAGTACTTC. The complete variable domain, with remaining parts taken from reference TRBV5-1 and TRBJ2-7, reads KAGVTQTPRYLIKTRGQQVTLSCSPISGHRSVSWYQQTPGQGLQFLFEYFSETQRNKGNFPGRFSGRQFSNSRSEMNVSTLELGDSALYLCASSQTGWEQYFGPGTRLTVT.

This clonotype has a handful of counts. The chain carries TRBV11-2 and TRBJ2-7; 8 nucleotides line up with TRBD1. The CDR3 loop spans 15 amino acids. V trimming: 4 bases; J trimming: 3 bases; junction bases outside the gene matches: 8. The germline V gene encodes CDR1 SGHAT and CDR2 FQNNGV. The CDR3 coding sequence is TGTGCCAGCAGCTACGGGACAGGAGCTGTCTACGAGCAGTACTTC. Translated, it gives CASSYGTGAVYEQYF.

This clonotype showed up just a few times. V and J are TRBV10-3 and TRBJ1-5; possibly TRBD1 for D (6 bases). The CDR3 spans 13 residues. CDR1 is ENHRY and CDR2 is SYGVKD in the germline V gene. Trimming stripped 6 bases from V and 4 bases from J, with 10 bases between. CDR3 nucleotides: TGTGCCATCAGACCGGACAGAAATCAGCCCCAGCATTTT. Translated: CAIRPDRNQPQHF.

This sequence joins TRBV3-1 and TRBJ1-2; D is ambiguous. The ends were cut back, 1 base at V and 7 bases at J, with 10 bases in the middle. The CDR3 spans 13 residues. CDR1 and CDR2 (germline): LGHDT, YNNKEL (reference sequence). CDR3 nucleotides: TGTGCCAGCAGCCAAGTATCAAGGGCTGGCTACACCTTC. Protein product: CASSQVSRAGYTF.

The chain employs TRBV19 and TRBJ2-2; 8 nucleotides match TRBD1. Trimming took 6 bases from V and 5 from J; bases not matched to a gene: 5. This CDR3 is built from 14 residues. Per the germline V gene, CDR1 is LNHDA and CDR2 is SQIVND (reference sequence). CDR3: CASSQGAETGELFF. For the CDR3, the DNA is TGTGCCAGTAGCCAGGGGGCAGAAACCGGGGAGCTGTTTTTT.

V usage is TRBV2 and J usage is TRBJ2-1, with 11 positions matching TRBD2. Germline trimming cut 0 bases from V and 8 bases from J; bases unmatched to any gene: 6. CDR1 and CDR2 from the germline V gene are SNHLY and FYNNEI. The CDR3 is 16 residues long. The DNA of the CDR3 is TGTGCCAGCAGTGAAGCGCAACTAGCGGGGGTGGATGAGCAGTTCTTC. This codes for CASSEAQLAGVDEQFF.

The chain joins TRBV6-1 to TRBJ1-2, with D perhaps TRBD1 (5 bases). This CDR3 spans 14 amino acids. V was cut by 4 bases and J by 3 bases, with 12 bases left in between. CDR1 is MNHNS, CDR2 SASEGT, per germline. The CDR3 here is CASSGGQGDYGYTF. CDR3 coding DNA: TGTGCCAGCAGTGGAGGCCAGGGCGACTATGGCTACACCTTC.

This clonotype was found a few times. The chain combines TRBV5-1 with TRBJ2-1, with a tentative D call TRBD2 (5 bases). The V gene lost 0 bases and the J gene lost 5 bases, with 9 bases spanning the gap. Germline V CDR1 and CDR2: SGHRS, YFSETQ. The CDR3 contains 14 residues. CDR3: CASSLGFGDNEQFF. The DNA of the CDR3 is TGCGCCAGCAGCTTGGGCTTCGGGGACAATGAGCAGTTCTTC.

CDR3 DNA sequence: TGTGCCAGCAGTTACTCGATAGGGACGGGGCAGGAGAACACCATATATTTT. Translation: CASSYSIGTGQENTIYF. The rearrangement links TRBV6-5 to TRBJ1-3; tentative D call: TRBD1 (5 bases). Germline CDR1 and CDR2: MNHEY and SVGAGI. CDR3 size: 17 residues. Trimming stripped 0 bases from V and 7 bases from J, with 19 bases between.

The V call is TRBV7-9, the J call TRBJ2-6; either TRBD1 or TRBD2 may fit D (5 bases each). This CDR3 spans 15 amino acids. V was pared by 10 bases and J by 6 bases, with 19 bases between. Germline CDR1 reads SEHNR; CDR2 reads FQNEAQ (reference sequence). CDR3 sequence reads: CAIHLPGGKANVLTF. CDR3 DNA: TGTGCCATCCACCTACCTGGGGGTAAGGCCAACGTCCTGACTTTC. The full variable domain, in which reference TRBV7-9 and TRBJ2-6 provide the parts outside the CDR3, is DTGVSQNPRHKITKRGQNVTFRCDPISEHNRLYWYRQTLGQGPEFLTYFQNEAQLEKSRLLSDRFSAERPKGSFSTLEIQRTEQGDSAMYLCAIHLPGGKANVLTFGAGSRLTVL.

This clonotype was counted at least ten times. This chain links TRBV5-1 with TRBJ2-1; 10 positions agree with TRBD1. The CDR3 totals 14 residues. CDR1 and CDR2 from the germline V gene are SGHRS and YFSETQ. V lost 3 bases and J lost 9; bases outside the gene matches: 6. This chain's CDR3 is CASSWGQGIGEQFF. CDR3 coding DNA: TGCGCCAGCAGCTGGGGACAGGGGATTGGTGAGCAGTTCTTC.